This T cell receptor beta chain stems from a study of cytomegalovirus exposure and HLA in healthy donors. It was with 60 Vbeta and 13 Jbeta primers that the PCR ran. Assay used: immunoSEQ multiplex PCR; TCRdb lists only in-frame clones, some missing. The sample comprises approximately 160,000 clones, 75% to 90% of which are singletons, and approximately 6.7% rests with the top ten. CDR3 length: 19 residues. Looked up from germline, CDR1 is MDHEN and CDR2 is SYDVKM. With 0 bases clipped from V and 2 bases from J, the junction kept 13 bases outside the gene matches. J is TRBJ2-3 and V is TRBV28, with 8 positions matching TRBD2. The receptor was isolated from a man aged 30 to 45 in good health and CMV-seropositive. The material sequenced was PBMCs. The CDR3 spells CASSLCPGGDFSHTDTQYF. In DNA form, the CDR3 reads TGTGCCAGCAGTTTATGCCCGGGGGGGGATTTTTCGCACACAGATACGCAGTATTTT.